The 16 T cell receptor beta chains below come from one sample, sequenced in a study of blood T cells in healthy people across ages. Sample-barcoded 5' priming and a J-beta primer mix drove a second PCR of about 6 to 11 cycles. TCRdb fed the 5' RACE reads into MiXCR, producing one record per CDR3 protein. Of about 1.7 million distinct CDR3 sequences in the sample, roughly 27% are singletons; the top ten hold around 7.7%. The sample taken for sequencing was blood. Receptor source: a woman aged 25 to 39 in good health.

This chain joins TRBV5-1 and TRBJ2-1, with 10 bases that match TRBD2. Looked up from germline, CDR1 is SGHRS and CDR2 is YFSETQ. V trimming: 3 bases; J trimming: 4 bases; junction bases outside the gene matches: 7. This CDR3 region has 16 residues. The chain's CDR3 is CASSSSGLAAYNEQFF. The CDR3, as DNA: TGCGCCAGCAGCTCCTCCGGACTAGCGGCATACAATGAGCAGTTCTTC.

The chain recombines TRBV12-3 or TRBV12-4 with TRBJ1-2; 7 bases align to TRBD1. The length of the CDR3 is 15 residues. Trimming at V came to 6 bases and at J to 1 base, leaving 8 bases not matched to a gene. The CDR3 sequence is CASRYLGTVNYGYTF. The CDR3 region has the DNA TGTGCCAGCAGATACCTCGGGACAGTTAACTATGGCTACACCTTC.

This sequence joins TRBV7-2 and TRBJ2-3, with no clear D. The V gene lost 1 base and the J gene lost 1 base, with 18 bases spanning the gap. This CDR3 is built from 18 residues. Germline lookup yields CDR1 SGHTA and CDR2 FQGNSA. For the CDR3, the DNA is TGTGCCAGCAGCTTAGTGCCAGTGAGGACCGACCGCACAGATACGCAGTATTTT. This codes for CASSLVPVRTDRTDTQYF.

Concerning this clonotype itself: This sequence may be a read error, since a much larger clone differs from it by one base. This sequence joins TRBV15 and TRBJ2-5; tentatively, D is TRBD1 (6 bases). Per the germline V gene, CDR1 is LNHNV and CDR2 is YYDKDF (reference sequence). The CDR3 is 14 residues long. The CDR3, as DNA: TGTACCACCAGCAACCGGGACACACAAGAGACCCAGTACTTC. Translation gives CTTSNRDTQETQYF.

The chain has TRBV5-1 and TRBJ1-1; D gene uncertain. Trimming pared 0 bases from V and 3 bases from J, leaving 9 bases between. The CDR3 is 14 residues long. CDR1 and CDR2 from the germline V gene are SGHRS and YFSETQ. Here the CDR3 reads CASSLGDGDTEAFF. Here the CDR3 DNA reads TGCGCCAGCAGCTTGGGAGACGGAGACACTGAAGCTTTCTTT.

The chain links TRBV20-1 to TRBJ2-3; 9 bases fit TRBD2. J was trimmed by 1 base and V by 5 bases; bases with no gene match: 10. The CDR3 spans 16 residues. CDR1 DFQATT and CDR2 SNEGSKA come from the germline V gene (reference sequence). The CDR3: CSACPLAGGGTDTQYF. DNA of the CDR3: TGCAGTGCTTGCCCTCTGGCGGGAGGGGGCACAGATACGCAGTATTTT.

This clonotype occurred a few times. The rearrangement uses TRBV12-3 or TRBV12-4 and TRBJ1-1; possibly TRBD1 for D (6 bases). The CDR3 length is 16 residues. V lost 1 base and J lost 4, with 16 bases in between. The CDR3 sequence: CASSLGRGRASTEAFF. CDR3 nucleotide sequence: TGTGCCAGCAGTTTAGGTCGGGGGCGCGCAAGCACTGAAGCTTTCTTT.

This clonotype was recorded a few times. The CDR3 DNA follows: TGTGCCAGCAGCCCCCGCCAAGCTTCCTACAATGAGCAGTTCTTC. Amino acids: CASSPRQASYNEQFF. This chain joins TRBV7-2 and TRBJ2-1; D is unclear. V lost 5 bases to trimming and J lost 1 base, with 12 bases between them. CDR3 length equals 15 residues. Germline V lookup: CDR1 SGHTA, CDR2 FQGNSA.

The chain carries TRBV2 and TRBJ2-3; D gene ambiguous. V lost 2 bases and J 4 bases, leaving 13 bases between the germline ends. The CDR3 consists of 15 residues. Per germline, CDR1 SNHLY and CDR2 FYNNEI. DNA of the CDR3: TGTGCCAGCAGTGAAAGGAGCGTAGACCCAGATACGCAGTATTTT. Translated, it gives CASSERSVDPDTQYF.

The sample holds a few counts of this clonotype. The chain couples TRBV2 to TRBJ2-6; the match to TRBD2 covers 7 bases. This CDR3 comprises 14 residues. CDR1 is SNHLY, CDR2 FYNNEI, per germline. With 11 bases clipped from V and 2 bases from J, the junction kept 6 bases outside the gene matches. The CDR3 sequence: CASTLAAGANVLTF. The CDR3 nucleotides read TGTGCCTCCACTCTAGCGGCTGGGGCCAACGTCCTGACTTTC.

The DNA for the CDR3 is TGTGCCAGCAGCGGACTTGTCGGGACAGCCTATTACTCTGGGGCCAACGTCCTGACTTTC. This gives the protein CASSGLVGTAYYSGANVLTF. The V gene is TRBV21-1, the J gene TRBJ2-6; the listed D gene, TRBD1, was not tested against the DNA. TRBV21-1 corresponds to a pseudogene. CDR3 size: 20 residues.

The chain employs TRBV7-9 and TRBJ2-1; D not resolved. Matching the DNA end better, TRBJ2-7 makes the J call doubtful. This CDR3 is built from 14 residues. Germline CDR1 reads SEHNR; CDR2 reads FQNEAQ (reference sequence). CDR3 DNA: TGTGCCAGCAGCCAATTAACGGATCCCTACGAGCAGTACTTC. Its protein is CASSQLTDPYEQYF.

A word on this clonotype: A single base separates this from a much larger clone, so it may be a read error. CDR3 sequence reads: CATKYLEQVSSYEQYF. The DNA of the CDR3 is TGTGCCACCAAATATCTCGAACAGGTCTCTTCCTACGAGCAGTACTTC. V usage is TRBV24-1 and J usage is TRBJ2-7; D possibly corresponds to TRBD1 (5 bases). The V gene lost 8 bases and the J gene lost 1 base, with 20 bases spanning the gap. Germline-derived CDR1 and CDR2 are KGHDR and SFDVKD. The CDR3 has 16 amino acids.

This rearrangement joins TRBV4-3 to TRBJ1-6, with no clear D. Germline loops: CDR1 LGHNA, CDR2 YSLEER. The CDR3 spans 15 residues. V shed 0 bases and J shed 7 bases, with 10 bases lying between them. The CDR3 DNA reads as TGCGCCAGCAGCCAAGATCGCGGGAGAAATTCACCCCTCCACTTT. This encodes CASSQDRGRNSPLHF.

This chain joins TRBV7-2 and TRBJ1-2; the D gene is possibly TRBD1 (5 bases). V was pared by 3 bases and J by 7 bases, with 12 bases between. Germline CDR1 SGHTA, CDR2 FQGNSA. CDR3 length equals 13 residues. CDR3 in amino acids: CASSFPGGPGYTF. The DNA of the CDR3 is TGTGCCAGCAGCTTCCCCGGGGGTCCTGGCTACACCTTC. Full variable domain (rest looked up from reference TRBV7-2 and TRBJ1-2): GAGVSQSPSNKVTEKGKDVELRCDPISGHTALYWYRQSLGQGLEFLIYFQGNSAPDKSGLPSDRFSAERTGGSVSTLTIQRTQQEDSAVYLCASSFPGGPGYTFGSGTRLTVV.

In this sample, this clonotype turned up many times. The rearrangement uses TRBV11-2 and TRBJ2-5; 9 bases map to TRBD2. The CDR3 totals 16 residues. CDR1 is SGHAT, CDR2 FQNNGV, per germline. V trimming: 5 bases; J trimming: 2 bases; junction bases outside the gene matches: 9. CDR3 region: CASSPWVAGDQETQYF. Written as DNA, the CDR3 is TGTGCCAGCAGCCCTTGGGTAGCGGGGGATCAAGAGACCCAGTACTTC.